The 21 T cell receptor beta chains presented below share a single source sample, sequenced in a study of CXCR3-negative and CXCR3-positive naive CD8 T cells. Each TRB cDNA library was prepared by 5' RACE (with UMI labels). With the 5' RACE reads reprocessed, TCRdb shows one record per CDR3 protein and no DNA. The clone table shows approximately 100,000 distinct CDR3 sequences, with the ten largest holding approximately 1.7%. Sequencing input: naive CXCR3- CD8+ T cells from blood. As for subset: CD45RO-CCR7+CD27+CD95- naive CD8+ T cells lacking CXCR3 (TNR3-). These receptors originate from a human donor in good health. Some clones in this sample may be carry-over from other donors' samples.

The genes are TRBV28 and TRBJ2-1; TCRdb outputs TRBD1, but without DNA this stays unchecked. The CDR3 is 13 residues long. Per germline, CDR1 MDHEN and CDR2 SYDVKM. The CDR3: CASSYRGKYEQFF. The full variable domain, completed using reference TRBV28 and TRBJ2-1, is DVKVTQSSRYLVKRTGEKVFLECVQDMDHENMFWYRQDPGLGLRLIYFSYDVKMKEKGDIPEGYSVSREKKERFSLILESASTNQTSMYLCASSYRGKYEQFFGPGTRLTVL.

The V gene is TRBV30, the J gene TRBJ1-1; TCRdb's D call, TRBD1, is unchecked because there is no DNA. This CDR3 spans 15 amino acids. Germline CDR1 reads GTSNPN; CDR2 reads SVGIG (reference sequence). CDR3 protein: CAWSPGAGGNTEAFF.

Here the CDR3 reads CASTYTRGNEQFF. This chain joins TRBV2 and TRBJ2-1; with no DNA, the TCRdb D assignment of TRBD1 cannot be verified. The germline V gene encodes CDR1 SNHLY and CDR2 FYNNEI. This CDR3 region has 13 residues.

The rearrangement uses TRBV3-1 and TRBJ2-2; TCRdb lists TRBD2, though no DNA is available to test this call. The V gene's germline CDR1 is LGHDT and CDR2 YNNKEL (reference sequence). This CDR3 is 15 amino acids long. The CDR3 here is CASSQGGGLTGELFF.

The chain employs TRBV12-3 or TRBV12-4 and TRBJ2-1; lacking DNA, the TRBD2 call made by TCRdb goes unchecked. CDR3 length: 16 residues. CDR3 protein: CASSFMRLAGGNEQFF.

The chain combines TRBV21-1 with TRBJ2-1; absent DNA, TCRdb's TRBD1 call cannot be checked. TRBV21-1 is shown as a pseudogene. The CDR3 runs to 17 residues. CDR3 residues: CASSKGRTVSSYNEQFF.

The chain recombines TRBV15 with TRBJ1-1; TCRdb picks TRBD1, but there is no DNA to check that call. This CDR3 has 15 amino acids. CDR1 is LNHNV, CDR2 YYDKDF, per germline (reference sequence). CDR3 region: CATSREGDIDTEAFF. The full variable domain, completed using reference TRBV15 and TRBJ1-1, is DAMVIQNPRYQVTQFGKPVTLSCSQTLNHNVMYWYQQKSSQAPKLLFHYYDKDFNNEADTPDNFQSRRPNTSFCFLDIRSPGLGDTAMYLCATSREGDIDTEAFFGQGTRLTVV.

V and J are TRBV25-1 and TRBJ1-1; lacking DNA, the TRBD1 call made by TCRdb goes unchecked. Germline values: CDR1 MGHDK, CDR2 SYGVNS. The CDR3 contains 18 residues. This CDR3 is CASNQGEGTGSLNTEAFF.

The rearrangement uses TRBV28 and TRBJ2-3; TCRdb selects TRBD1, and the lack of DNA leaves this call unchecked. The CDR3 totals 17 residues. The germline gives CDR1 MDHEN, CDR2 SYDVKM. The CDR3 here is CASSLATSGYGTDTQYF.

This chain uses TRBV29-1 with TRBJ1-1; TCRdb lists TRBD1, though no DNA is available to test this call. Per germline, CDR1 SQVTM and CDR2 ANQGSEA. The CDR3 runs 13 residues. CDR3 protein: CSVEVSGVTEAFF.

This rearrangement joins TRBV10-2 to TRBJ2-7; TCRdb outputs TRBD2, but without DNA this stays unchecked. Germline V gene data show CDR1 as WSHSY and CDR2 as SAAADI. CDR3 length: 12 residues. The CDR3 is CASVGAGYEQYF.

V usage is TRBV29-1 and J usage is TRBJ1-2; absent DNA, TCRdb's TRBD1 call cannot be checked. Germline V gives CDR1 SQVTM, CDR2 ANQGSEA. CDR3 length: 11 residues. The CDR3 spells CSVDRDDGYTF.

V and J are TRBV4-2 and TRBJ2-7. Germline CDR1 and CDR2: LGHNA and YNFKEQ. The CDR3 consists of 13 residues. The CDR3 here is CASSQDRGVEQYF.

The genes are TRBV5-6 and TRBJ1-1. In germline, CDR1 is SGHDT, CDR2 YYEEEE. CDR3 length: 14 amino acids. The CDR3 spells CASTPARQASGAFF. The full variable domain, completed using reference TRBV5-6 and TRBJ1-1, is DAGVTQSPTHLIKTRGQQVTLRCSPKSGHDTVSWYQQALGQGPQFIFQYYEEEERQRGNFPDRFSGHQFPNYSSELNVNALLLGDSALYLCASTPARQASGAFFGQGTRLTVV.

The V gene is TRBV7-9, the J gene TRBJ1-1; the D gene TCRdb calls, TRBD1, cannot be checked with no DNA. This CDR3 region has 13 residues. Looked up from germline, CDR1 is SEHNR and CDR2 is FQNEAQ (reference sequence). CDR3 loop: CASSFGDSTEAFF.

CDR3 sequence reads: CASSLDGTVSPSTDTQYF. The chain carries TRBV5-1 and TRBJ2-3; as DNA is missing, the TRBD1 call by TCRdb cannot be tested. Germline assignment: CDR1 SGHRS and CDR2 YFSETQ. The CDR3 spans 18 residues.

V and J are TRBV29-1 and TRBJ2-7; checking the TCRdb D call of TRBD1 is not possible without DNA. The CDR3 consists of 14 residues. Germline V gene data show CDR1 as SQVTM and CDR2 as ANQGSEA. The CDR3 here is CSVERLGGDYEQYF.

The chain combines TRBV7-3 with TRBJ2-1; without DNA, the TCRdb call of TRBD1 cannot be checked. The CDR3 spans 14 residues. Germline CDR1 reads SGHTA; CDR2 reads FQGTGA. CDR3 sequence: CASSQGGYYNEQFF.

The chain uses TRBV10-3 and TRBJ1-1. Per the germline V gene, CDR1 is ENHRY and CDR2 is SYGVKD. The length of the CDR3 is 13 residues. CDR3 sequence reads: CAISEGVNTEAFF.

This chain connects TRBV4-1 to TRBJ2-3; with no DNA, the TCRdb D assignment of TRBD2 cannot be verified. The CDR3 has 15 residues. Germline CDR1 and CDR2: MGHRA and YSYEKL. The CDR3 protein is CASSQVAGATDTQYF.

The rearrangement uses TRBV10-3 and TRBJ2-3; TCRdb reports TRBD1, a call that lacks DNA to check it against. The germline CDR1 and CDR2 sequences are ENHRY and SYGVKD. The CDR3 has 14 residues. CDR3 in amino acids: CAISGQGAIDTQYF.